This TCR beta chain emerged from a study of radiation and T cells in renal cell carcinoma (dated by TCRdb to about 2020). Some background on the complete study: The samples were drawn from a clinical trial, where primary renal cell carcinomas were treated with 15 Gy of stereotactic body radiation therapy and then removed by nephrectomy 4 weeks afterward. A total of around 50 samples underwent TCR beta sequencing, made up of roughly 26 tumors and about 27 peripheral blood samples. Across all 55 or so samples, 4,016,671 unique CDR3 nucleotide sequences encoding 2,658,974 unique CDR3 amino acid sequences were identified.

Reading the label with the study, this specimen's time point is: blood 2 weeks post-SBRT. The meaning of the sample's treatment or condition label: 15 Gy SBRT to primary tumor, nephrectomy 4 weeks later. To follow tumor-enriched clonotypes, serial peripheral blood was collected from radiation-treated patients at baseline and at 2 weeks and 4 weeks after SBRT. Renal cell carcinoma with clear cell pathology was present in all patients. Genomic DNA for TCR sequencing was prepared using the QIAamp DNA Blood Mini Kit (Qiagen). Samples were included in the analyses only if all quality control checks were passed. TCR beta libraries were generated from genomic DNA with the immunoSEQ kit, following the manufacturer's recommendations. To prepare libraries, a first multiplex PCR with proprietary primers was run, followed by a second PCR that added unique barcodes, and a bead cleanup was done after each round. A positive control reaction and a negative control reaction, both provided in the kit, were run with every batch of samples. The final libraries underwent checking on an Agilent 4200 TapeStation D1000 ScreenTape, volumetric pooling, and quantification by qPCR. Sequencing ran on an Illumina NextSeq500 with a MidOutput 150-cycle cartridge, using 156 Read1 and 15 Index1 cycles with kit custom primers. The pooled library was loaded at 0.8 to 1 pM, with a 20% PhiX control spiked in. In the paper's pipeline: Vendor-processed data were analyzed in R, and a clonotype was defined as all T cells sharing the same CDR3 nucleotide sequence. For clone abundance analyses, frequencies were normalized to the 10,000 most abundant clones per sample. Before analysis, public T cell clones were removed, and these numbered fewer than six per sample on average. Tumor-enriched and baseline blood-enriched clonotypes were defined by at least a 32-fold difference in abundance between compartments. Clonotypes expanded or contracted between blood time points were identified with a beta-binomial differential abundance model. Similarity between tumor and blood repertoires was quantified using the Baroni-Urbani and Buser coefficient, and groups were compared with two-tailed Wilcoxon tests in R. Drawn from immuneACCESS, this table holds only the in-frame rearrangements with V and J called that TCRdb kept. Clones are partly lost; checked studies trace under half to an unresolved V gene and leave the rest unexplained. From that table come the V and J calls and clone size; the DNA was used to work out D and trimming. The sample has about 130,000 clones on record, around 90% of them singletons. The biggest ten clones account for almost 6% of the sample.

Concerning this clone itself: The clone's antigen remains unknown. No much larger clonotype is one base removed from it; base qualities were not supplied.

Study-wide findings and limitations: An increase in top tumor clonotypes in blood was observed from baseline to 2 weeks post-radiation, followed by contraction by 4 weeks, which was taken to suggest transient expansion of tumor-resident clones. Because pretreatment tumor biopsies were not available, the baseline intratumoral presence of clonotypes could not be determined. With a single-armed trial design, the study had no way to address how radiation dose or scheduling affects the TCR repertoire. Blood repertoire dynamics were not followed beyond 4 weeks after treatment.

Its CDR3 holds 14 amino acids, cysteine through phenylalanine. The retained sequence is limited to the CDR3, 42 bases, with the frame set at the first base. Trimmed from V: 6 bases; trimmed from J: 4 bases; junction bases lacking a gene match: 8. The germline V gene specifies SNHLY as CDR1 and FYNNEI as CDR2. This sample comprised blood, obtained from a patient whose treatment included radiotherapy and nephrectomy. This sequence uses TRBV2 and TRBJ1-1, and 7 junctional nucleotides match TRBD1. This TCR came from a woman aged 70-85 years with renal cell carcinoma. The nucleotides are TGTGCCAGCAGAAGTAGGGGGCGGACCACTGAAGCTTTCTTT. It translates as CASRSRGRTTEAFF.